Following are 27 T cell receptor beta chains from one sample sequenced in a study of T cell responses to AZD1222 COVID-19 vaccine. The method was immunoSEQ multiplex PCR; TCRdb's version includes in-frame clones alone and lacks a portion of them. The profile shows about 130,000 clones, over 75% of them singletons. The specimen was peripheral blood, collected on day 0 of AZD1222 vaccination. These receptors were collected from an adult in good health.

About this clone: Germline and junction disagree at one end, which may indicate a read error. The genes are TRBV7-6 and TRBJ2-1, with TRBD2 matching 9 bases. The germline V gene encodes CDR1 SGHVS and CDR2 FNYEAQ. The CDR3 consists of 14 residues. The CDR3 DNA reads TGTGCCAGCAGCCTAGCGGGGCTCCGTAATGAGCAGTTCTTC. This sequence encodes CASSLAGLRNEQFF. Using reference TRBV7-6 and TRBJ2-1 for the parts outside the CDR3, the full variable domain is GAGVSQSPRYKVTKRGQDVALRCDPISGHVSLYWYRQALGQGPEFLTYFNYEAQQDKSGLPNDRFSAERPEGSISTLTIQRTEQRDSAMYRCASSLAGLRNEQFFGPGTRLTVL.

The chain has TRBV6-6 and TRBJ2-3; TRBD2 matches at 8 bases. Per the germline V gene, CDR1 is MNHNY and CDR2 is SVGAGI (reference sequence). The CDR3 spans 16 residues. With V trimmed by 6 bases and J by 2 bases, 10 bases remained unmatched. CDR3 protein: CASSPTGREVTDTQYF. DNA for the CDR3: TGTGCCAGCAGCCCCACCGGGCGGGAGGTCACAGATACGCAGTATTTT.

This clone was counted a single time. The rearrangement links TRBV5-1 to TRBJ1-5, with TRBD1 identical over 7 bases. The CDR3 contains 13 residues. The junction had 4 bases not matched to a gene; V was cut back by 4 bases and J by 6 bases. Germline lookup yields CDR1 SGHRS and CDR2 YFSETQ. This CDR3 reads CASSEGGSQPQHF. The CDR3 DNA reads TGCGCCAGCAGCGAAGGGGGCAGTCAGCCCCAGCATTTT. Supplemented by reference TRBV5-1 and TRBJ1-5, the full variable domain reads KAGVTQTPRYLIKTRGQQVTLSCSPISGHRSVSWYQQTPGQGLQFLFEYFSETQRNKGNFPGRFSGRQFSNSRSEMNVSTLELGDSALYLCASSEGGSQPQHFGDGTRLSIL.

Comments on this clone: At one of its ends the junction is not consistent with the germline gene, which may arise from a read error. The chain employs TRBV7-7 and TRBJ2-6, with D perhaps assigned TRBD1 or TRBD2 (6 bases each). This CDR3 spans 15 amino acids. Germline loops: CDR1 SSHAT, CDR2 FNYEAQ (reference sequence). The CDR3 reads CASSLGGSGANVLTF. The DNA of the CDR3 is TGTGCTAGCAGCCTAGGGGGGTCTGGGGCCAACGTCCTGACTTTC. Using reference TRBV7-7 and TRBJ2-6 for the parts outside the CDR3, the full variable domain is GAGVSQSPRYKVTKRGQDVTLRCDPISSHATLYWYQQALGQGPEFLTYFNYEAQPDKSGLPSDRFSAERPEGSISTLTIQRTEQRDSAMYRCASSLGGSGANVLTFGAGSRLTVL.

The CDR3 DNA reads TGTGCCAGCAGCTTGGCTACAGGACTGGCCTACGAGCAGTACTTC. Its protein is CASSLATGLAYEQYF. The chain combines TRBV5-5 with TRBJ2-7; D possibly matches TRBD1 or TRBD2 (5 bases each). Germline V gives CDR1 SGHKS, CDR2 YYEKEE (reference sequence). Trimming removed 0 bases at V and 2 bases at J, with 12 bases between. The CDR3 contains 15 residues.

This sequence joins TRBV12-3 or TRBV12-4 and TRBJ1-6, with D perhaps matching TRBD1 (6 bases). The V end was cut by 4 bases, the J end by 7 bases, with 8 bases between. The length of the CDR3 is 13 residues. The CDR3, as DNA: TGTGCCAGCAGTTGGGGGGCGAATTCACCCCTCCACTTT. As protein: CASSWGANSPLHF.

The chain carries TRBV7-9 and TRBJ1-1; the D gene is possibly TRBD1 (6 bases). V lost 5 bases and J lost 3, with 13 bases in between. The CDR3 is 14 amino acids. Germline V gene sequence: CDR1 SEHNR, CDR2 FQNEAQ (reference sequence). The DNA of the CDR3 is TGTGCCAGCAGCCCCCAGAGGGGGGACACTGAAGCTTTCTTT. Protein sequence: CASSPQRGDTEAFF.

This clone has a handful of counts. The chain carries TRBV5-1 and TRBJ2-3; 7 bases fit TRBD2. Trimming removed 0 bases from V and 2 bases from J; junction bases left unmatched: 6. The CDR3 has 16 amino acids. CDR1 SGHRS and CDR2 YFSETQ come from the germline V gene. The CDR3 region is CASSLGSSGYTDTQYF. CDR3 DNA sequence: TGCGCCAGCAGCTTGGGATCTAGCGGATACACAGATACGCAGTATTTT.

The chain couples TRBV10-3 to TRBJ2-7; 13 nucleotides align to TRBD2. CDR1 and CDR2 (germline): ENHRY, SYGVKD. There are 15 residues in the CDR3. Unmatched junction bases numbered 5, after V lost 6 bases and J lost 3 bases. The CDR3 DNA is TGTGCCATCAGGGAAGGGACTAGCGGGGTCTACGAGCAGTACTTC. This translates into CAIREGTSGVYEQYF.

In DNA, the CDR3 is TGTGCCAGCAGTCACCAGGGGGCGAATGGGGATGAGCAGTTCTTC. Translation gives CASSHQGANGDEQFF. The J gene is TRBJ2-1, the V gene TRBV2; 8 bases fit TRBD1. V shed 5 bases, J shed 8 bases, and the junction held 11 bases outside the gene matches. CDR1 SNHLY and CDR2 FYNNEI come from the germline V gene. The CDR3 is made up of 15 amino acids.

The CDR3 is CASSSGLAGWADEQFF. The CDR3, as DNA: TGTGCCAGCAGCTCGGGACTAGCGGGGTGGGCGGATGAGCAGTTCTTC. The chain joins TRBV11-2 to TRBJ2-1; the match to TRBD2 covers 13 bases. The CDR3 loop spans 16 amino acids. V lost 4 bases, J lost 8 bases, and 8 bases stayed unmatched. Germline V lookup: CDR1 SGHAT, CDR2 FQNNGV.

The chain uses TRBV7-7 and TRBJ2-5; no clear D. V was pared by 1 base and J by 1 base, with 13 bases between. Germline CDR1 reads SSHAT; CDR2 reads FNYEAQ (reference sequence). The CDR3 sequence is 16 residues long. The CDR3 DNA is TGTGCCAGCAGCTTAGTAGGTAGACGGATCCAAGAGACCCAGTACTTC. Translation gives CASSLVGRRIQETQYF.

This sequence joins TRBV2 and TRBJ2-7; TRBD1 aligns across 7 bases. Germline V CDR1 and CDR2: SNHLY, FYNNEI. V shed 5 bases, J shed 4 bases, and the junction held 14 bases outside the gene matches. There are 16 residues in the CDR3. The CDR3 DNA is TGTGCCAGCAGTTTAGGGCCGGGACAGCAAATGTACGAGCAGTACTTC. Encoded protein: CASSLGPGQQMYEQYF.

J is TRBJ2-3 and V is TRBV6-5, with TRBD2 as a possible D gene (5 bases). The CDR3 contains 13 residues. Germline CDR1 reads MNHEY; CDR2 reads SVGAGI. V dropped 0 bases and J dropped 5 bases, with 6 bases sitting between them. The CDR3 protein is CASSYSRGDTQYF. Written as DNA, the CDR3 is TGTGCCAGCAGTTACTCTCGGGGAGATACGCAGTATTTT.

This sequence joins TRBV6-5 and TRBJ1-1, with 10 bases fitting TRBD1. V was clipped by 6 bases and J by 1 base; unmatched bases: 5. Germline loops: CDR1 MNHEY, CDR2 SVGAGI. The CDR3 has 15 residues. CDR3 loop: CASSPRTGGNTEAFF. The CDR3 bases are TGTGCCAGCAGCCCCAGGACAGGGGGGAACACTGAAGCTTTCTTT.

This clone was seen a single time. At the DNA level, this CDR3 is encoded by other sequences in the same sample as well. The chain joins TRBV9 to TRBJ1-6; D is undetermined. The germline gives CDR1 SGDLS, CDR2 YYNGEE. The V and J ends lost 0 bases and 9 bases respectively, with 7 bases between them. The length of the CDR3 is 13 residues. The CDR3 DNA reads TGTGCCAGCAGCGTAGGCCGAGGTTCACCCCTCCACTTT. The encoded protein is CASSVGRGSPLHF.

The V gene is TRBV5-1, the J gene TRBJ2-3; 9 bases agree with TRBD1. The CDR3 is 15 residues long. Germline CDR1 reads SGHRS; CDR2 reads YFSETQ. Trimming at V came to 2 bases and at J to 3 bases, leaving 4 bases not matched to a gene. The CDR3 DNA is TGCGCCAGCAGCTTCCAGACAGGGGGTACAGATACGCAGTATTTT. Protein: CASSFQTGGTDTQYF.

The genes are TRBV7-8 and TRBJ2-1, with D uncertain. CDR1 SGHVS and CDR2 FQNEAQ come from the germline V gene. Trimming removed 3 bases from V and 1 base from J, with 10 bases in between. The CDR3 runs 15 residues. The CDR3 is CASSLARLSYNEQFF. CDR3 coding DNA: TGTGCCAGCAGCTTGGCTAGGTTGTCCTACAATGAGCAGTTCTTC.

The table lists this clone with a count of one. V usage is TRBV6-4 and J usage is TRBJ1-2, with D hard to call. Between the trimmed V and J ends, which lost 0 bases and 3 bases, there was a span of 2 bases. CDR1 is MRHNA, CDR2 SNTAGT, per germline. The CDR3 spans 12 residues. DNA of the CDR3: TGTGCCAGCAGTGACTCGTACTATGGCTACACCTTC. Its protein product is CASSDSYYGYTF.

V gene TRBV5-1 combines with J gene TRBJ2-2; D is possibly TRBD1 or TRBD2 (5 bases each). V gave up 4 bases and J gave up 1 base, with 11 bases separating them. The CDR3 contains 15 residues. The V gene's germline CDR1 is SGHRS and CDR2 YFSETQ. Here the CDR3 DNA reads TGCGCCAGCAGCGCCAGGGACGGGAACACCGGGGAGCTGTTTTTT. This sequence encodes CASSARDGNTGELFF.

The chain carries TRBV28 and TRBJ2-1; 7 bases align to TRBD2. J gave up 2 bases and V 1 base, and 5 bases lay outside the gene matches. The CDR3 runs to 16 residues. Germline V gives CDR1 MDHEN, CDR2 SYDVKM. The CDR3 loop reads CASSLSTGGTYNEQFF. The DNA for the CDR3 is TGTGCCAGCAGTTTATCTACGGGGGGAACCTACAATGAGCAGTTCTTC.

The CDR3 DNA reads as TGTGCCAGCAGCCCCCGAATAGGGTTTGCCGGGGAGCTGTTTTTT. Translated: CASSPRIGFAGELFF. This chain links TRBV7-3 with TRBJ2-2; D gene uncertain. The CDR3 loop spans 15 amino acids. Germline CDR1 reads SGHTA; CDR2 reads FQGTGA. The V gene lost 5 bases and the J gene lost 6 bases, with 16 bases spanning the gap.

The chain is built from TRBV7-2 and TRBJ2-7, with a weak D call TRBD1 (6 bases). V dropped 2 bases and J dropped 3 bases, with 11 bases sitting between them. This CDR3 has 14 amino acids. Germline loops: CDR1 SGHTA, CDR2 FQGNSA. This CDR3 reads CASSLLTGSYEQYF. DNA for the CDR3: TGTGCCAGCAGCTTATTAACAGGGAGCTACGAGCAGTACTTC.

V usage is TRBV19 and J usage is TRBJ1-5, with D possibly TRBD1 on 6 matching bases. V was pared by 3 bases and J by 4 bases, with 10 bases between. Germline V CDR1 and CDR2: LNHDA, SQIVND (reference sequence). The CDR3 covers 14 residues. The CDR3 sequence is CASSIWTDNQPQHF. The CDR3 DNA sequence: TGTGCCAGTAGTATCTGGACAGATAATCAGCCCCAGCATTTT.

The chain employs TRBV5-1 and TRBJ2-7; TRBD1 matches at 10 bases. The CDR3 is 15 amino acids. J was trimmed by 0 bases and V by 2 bases; bases with no gene match: 2. Per germline, CDR1 SGHRS and CDR2 YFSETQ. In DNA, the CDR3 is TGCGCCAGCAGCTTCTGGACAGGGGGCTCCTACGAGCAGTACTTC. Protein: CASSFWTGGSYEQYF.

DNA of the CDR3: TGTGCCAGCAGCCTTAAACTAGCGGGGGCCGGAGGGGAGACCCAGTACTTC. It translates to CASSLKLAGAGGETQYF. The chain carries TRBV14 and TRBJ2-5; 11 nucleotides agree with TRBD2. The junction had 12 bases not matched to a gene; V was cut back by 4 bases and J by 5 bases. The CDR3 has 17 residues. Germline CDR1 reads SGHDN; CDR2 reads FVKESK. Drawing the rest from reference TRBV14 and TRBJ2-5, the complete variable domain is EAGVTQFPSHSVIEKGQTVTLRCDPISGHDNLYWYRRVMGKEIKFLLHFVKESKQDESGMPNNRFLAERTGGTYSTLKVQPAELEDSGVYFCASSLKLAGAGGETQYFGPGTRLLVL.

The chain uses TRBV9 and TRBJ1-6, with 8 bases that match TRBD1. This CDR3 is built from 16 residues. Germline V CDR1 and CDR2: SGDLS, YYNGEE. Trimming removed 0 bases from V and 7 bases from J; junction bases left unmatched: 6. The CDR3 spells CASSVGQGAGNSPLHF. The CDR3 DNA sequence: TGTGCCAGCAGCGTAGGTCAGGGGGCGGGAAATTCACCCCTCCACTTT.